The present T cell receptor (beta chain) was sequenced within a study of metastatic and nonmetastatic thyroid tumors. Study at large: The comparison covered peripheral blood and tumor or nodule tissue in malignant and benign thyroid patients.

Study findings and constraints: Significantly higher TCR beta diversity was reportedly seen in malignant thyroid tumors than benign nodules, in blood and tumor.

Among the patients, none had received any treatment before thyroid surgery. This clone occurred once. Its antigen is undetermined. The CDR3 length is 14 residues. Germline V gene lookup returns CDR1 SGHTA and CDR2 FQGTGA. The V end lost 6 bases, the J end lost 3 bases, and 13 bases lay between the germline ends. Original processing methods: A papillary thyroid cancer distant-metastasis classifier was built from CDR3 differences across clinicopathological groups. MiXCR reprocessed the PCR reads for TCRdb. TCRdb, not the authors, supplied the V and J calls. The sample shows fewer than 15,000 clones, roughly a quarter of them seen only once.

This sequence originates from a female donor with papillary thyroid cancer or a benign thyroid nodule (not recorded which). Some clones in this sample may be carry-over from other donors' samples. Material: tumor tissue. This rearrangement joins TRBV7-3 to TRBJ2-3; D is perhaps TRBD2 (6 bases). The CDR3 DNA reads TGTGCCAGCAGTCTCGGAGGGCCTACAGATACGCAGTATTTT. This gives the protein CASSLGGPTDTQYF.